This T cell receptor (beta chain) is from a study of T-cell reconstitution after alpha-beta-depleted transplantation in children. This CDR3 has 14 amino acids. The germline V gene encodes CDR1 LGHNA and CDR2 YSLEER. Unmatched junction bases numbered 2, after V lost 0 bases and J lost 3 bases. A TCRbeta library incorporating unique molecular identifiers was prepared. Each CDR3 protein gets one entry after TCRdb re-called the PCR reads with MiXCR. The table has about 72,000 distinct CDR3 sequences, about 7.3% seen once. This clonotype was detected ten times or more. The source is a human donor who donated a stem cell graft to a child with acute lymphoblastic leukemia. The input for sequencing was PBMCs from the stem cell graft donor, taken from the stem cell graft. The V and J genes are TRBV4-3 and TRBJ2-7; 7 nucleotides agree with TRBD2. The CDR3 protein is CASSQDGGYYEQYF. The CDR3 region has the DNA TGCGCCAGCAGCCAAGACGGGGGGTACTACGAGCAGTACTTC.